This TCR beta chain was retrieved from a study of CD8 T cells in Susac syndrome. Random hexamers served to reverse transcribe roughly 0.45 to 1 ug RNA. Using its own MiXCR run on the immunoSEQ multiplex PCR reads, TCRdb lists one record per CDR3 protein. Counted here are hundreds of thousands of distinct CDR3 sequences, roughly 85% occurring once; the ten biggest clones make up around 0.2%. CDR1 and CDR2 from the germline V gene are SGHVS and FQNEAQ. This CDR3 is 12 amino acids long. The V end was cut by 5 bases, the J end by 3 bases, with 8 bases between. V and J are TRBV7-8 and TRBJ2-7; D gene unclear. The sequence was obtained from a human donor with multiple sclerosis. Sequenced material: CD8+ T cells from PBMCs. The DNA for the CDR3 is TGTGCCAGCAGCAAGGAGAGCTACGAGCAGTACTTC. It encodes CASSKESYEQYF.